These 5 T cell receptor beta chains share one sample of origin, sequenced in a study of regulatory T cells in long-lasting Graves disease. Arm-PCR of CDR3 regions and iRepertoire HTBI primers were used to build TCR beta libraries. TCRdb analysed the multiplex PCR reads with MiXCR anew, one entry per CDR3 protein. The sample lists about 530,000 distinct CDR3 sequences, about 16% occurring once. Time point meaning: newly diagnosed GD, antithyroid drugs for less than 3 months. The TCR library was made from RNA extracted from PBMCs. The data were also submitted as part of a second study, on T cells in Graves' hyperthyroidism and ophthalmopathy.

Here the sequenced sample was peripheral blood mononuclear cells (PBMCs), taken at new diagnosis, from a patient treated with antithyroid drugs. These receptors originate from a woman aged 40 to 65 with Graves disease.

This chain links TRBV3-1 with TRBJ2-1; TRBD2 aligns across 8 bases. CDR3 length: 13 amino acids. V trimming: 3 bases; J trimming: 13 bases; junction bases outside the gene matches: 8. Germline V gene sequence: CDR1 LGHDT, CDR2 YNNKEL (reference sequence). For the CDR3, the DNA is TGTGCCAGCAGCCAGGGGGGCGGGGGGCTCCAGTTCTTC. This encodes CASSQGGGGLQFF.

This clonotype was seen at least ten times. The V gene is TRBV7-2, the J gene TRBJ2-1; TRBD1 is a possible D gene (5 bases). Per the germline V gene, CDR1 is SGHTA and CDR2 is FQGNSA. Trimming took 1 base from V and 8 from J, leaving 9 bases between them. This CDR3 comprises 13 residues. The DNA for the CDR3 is TGTGCCAGCAGCTTAGGTGGGGCCTATGAGCAGTTCTTC. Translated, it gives CASSLGGAYEQFF.

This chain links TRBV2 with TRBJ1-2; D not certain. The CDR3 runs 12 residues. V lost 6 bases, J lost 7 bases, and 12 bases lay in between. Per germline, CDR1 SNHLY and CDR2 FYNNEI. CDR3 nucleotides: TGTGCCAGCAGGGTCCATGAGGTTGGCTACACCTTC. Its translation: CASRVHEVGYTF.

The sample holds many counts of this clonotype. This CDR3 reads CASSPGTGFTGELFF. In DNA, the CDR3 is TGTGCCAGCAGCCCCGGGACAGGGTTCACCGGGGAGCTGTTTTTT. The J gene is TRBJ2-2, the V gene TRBV7-8; 9 positions match TRBD1. J was trimmed by 4 bases and V by 5 bases; bases with no gene match: 5. Germline CDR1 SGHVS, CDR2 FQNEAQ. The CDR3 spans 15 residues.

The CDR3 nucleotides read TGTGCCAGCTCACCTCTCCGGGACAGGGACCACACTGAAGCTTTCTTT. It yields the protein CASSPLRDRDHTEAFF. This chain uses TRBV18 with TRBJ1-1; 9 positions agree with TRBD1. The CDR3 loop spans 16 amino acids. With 3 bases clipped from V and 3 bases from J, the junction kept 8 bases outside the gene matches. In germline, CDR1 is KGHSH, CDR2 LQKENI.